This is a list of T cell receptor beta chains from one sample in a study of cytomegalovirus exposure and HLA in healthy donors. This table comes from immunoSEQ multiplex PCR, and its TCRdb copy is limited to in-frame clones, with some not included. The sample contains around 150,000 clones, 60% to 80% of which appear only once. The sequencing input was PBMCs. The receptors derive from a male donor in good health and CMV-seronegative. Both conserved end residues are part of each CDR3. Fields, in order: D gene, V gene, J gene, clone size, CDR3 protein, CDR3 DNA. The D gene is left open where the match is weak. Clone size is shown for a subset of rows, as once, few, many or a class of expanded clone.

d_call: TRBD1
v_call: TRBV7-2
j_call: TRBJ1-1
clone_size: NA
cdr3_aa: CASSSGGHNTEAFF
cdr3_nt: TGTGCCAGCAGCTCAGGGGGACACAACACTGAAGCTTTCTTT

d_call: TRBD1
v_call: TRBV28
j_call: TRBJ1-5
clone_size: NA
cdr3_aa: CASSSPQGENQPQHF
cdr3_nt: TGTGCCAGCAGTTCTCCCCAGGGGGAGAATCAGCCCCAGCATTTT

d_call: NA
v_call: TRBV5-6
j_call: TRBJ2-7
clone_size: NA
cdr3_aa: CASSLGSGLPLYEQYF
cdr3_nt: TGTGCCAGCAGCTTGGGCTCGGGTTTACCCCTCTACGAGCAGTACTTC

d_call: TRBD1
v_call: TRBV4-2
j_call: TRBJ2-2
clone_size: NA
cdr3_aa: CASSQLLGGQGGNTGELFF
cdr3_nt: TGTGCCAGCAGCCAACTCCTGGGGGGACAGGGTGGGAACACCGGGGAGCTGTTTTTT

d_call: NA
v_call: TRBV19
j_call: TRBJ1-1
clone_size: NA
cdr3_aa: CASTPLGGGQAFF
cdr3_nt: TGTGCCAGTACCCCTTTGGGGGGAGGTCAAGCTTTCTTT

d_call: NA
v_call: TRBV19
j_call: TRBJ1-3
clone_size: NA
cdr3_aa: CASTPGGAGNTIYF
cdr3_nt: TGTGCCAGTACCCCCGGGGGTGCTGGAAACACCATATATTTT

d_call: NA
v_call: TRBV7-2
j_call: TRBJ1-2
clone_size: NA
cdr3_aa: CASSPTEGYGYTF
cdr3_nt: TGTGCCAGCAGCCCGACGGAGGGCTATGGCTACACCTTC

d_call: TRBD2
v_call: TRBV7-2
j_call: TRBJ2-1
clone_size: NA
cdr3_aa: CASSRSISGGAHEQFF
cdr3_nt: TGTGCCAGCAGCCGGTCCATCAGCGGGGGGGCCCATGAGCAGTTCTTC

d_call: NA
v_call: TRBV30
j_call: TRBJ2-1
clone_size: NA
cdr3_aa: CAWTNPGYNEQFF
cdr3_nt: TGTGCCTGGACCAATCCCGGGTACAATGAGCAGTTCTTC

d_call: NA
v_call: TRBV4-3
j_call: TRBJ2-2
clone_size: once
cdr3_aa: CASSQEGRNTGELFF
cdr3_nt: TGCGCCAGCAGCCAAGAGGGGAGGAATACCGGGGAGCTGTTTTTT

d_call: NA
v_call: TRBV11-2
j_call: TRBJ2-2
clone_size: NA
cdr3_aa: CASSLVGTAGTGELFF
cdr3_nt: TGTGCCAGCAGCTTAGTTGGCACCGCGGGGACCGGGGAGCTGTTTTTT

d_call: NA
v_call: TRBV6-5
j_call: TRBJ1-5
clone_size: NA
cdr3_aa: CASRLSGQRNQPQHF
cdr3_nt: TGTGCCAGCAGATTGTCTGGCCAGCGGAATCAGCCCCAGCATTTT

d_call: TRBD2
v_call: TRBV29-1
j_call: TRBJ2-1
clone_size: NA
cdr3_aa: CSVASGRYNEQFF
cdr3_nt: TGCAGCGTCGCTAGCGGCCGTTACAATGAGCAGTTCTTC

d_call: TRBD1
v_call: TRBV28
j_call: TRBJ2-5
clone_size: NA
cdr3_aa: CASTKTGTGIQETQYF
cdr3_nt: TGTGCCAGCACAAAAACCGGGACAGGCATCCAAGAGACCCAGTACTTC

d_call: TRBD1
v_call: TRBV6-1
j_call: TRBJ2-7
clone_size: NA
cdr3_aa: CARQGREQYF
cdr3_nt: TGTGCCAGACAGGGGCGAGAGCAGTACTTC

d_call: TRBD1
v_call: TRBV4-3
j_call: TRBJ1-3
clone_size: NA
cdr3_aa: CASSPSGGGQGRSGGNTIYF
cdr3_nt: TGCGCCAGCAGCCCATCTGGGGGAGGACAGGGAAGATCGGGAGGAAACACCATATATTTT